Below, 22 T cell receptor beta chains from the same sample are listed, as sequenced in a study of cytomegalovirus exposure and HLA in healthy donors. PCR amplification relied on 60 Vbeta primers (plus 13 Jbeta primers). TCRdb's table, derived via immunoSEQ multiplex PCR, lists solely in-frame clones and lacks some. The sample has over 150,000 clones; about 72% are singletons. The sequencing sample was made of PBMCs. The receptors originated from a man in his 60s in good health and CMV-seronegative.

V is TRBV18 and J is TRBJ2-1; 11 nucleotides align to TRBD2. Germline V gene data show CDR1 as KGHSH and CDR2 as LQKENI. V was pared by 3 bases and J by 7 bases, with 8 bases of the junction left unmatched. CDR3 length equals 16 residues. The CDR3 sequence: CASSPITSGGRNEQFF. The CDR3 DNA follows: TGTGCCAGCTCACCCATAACTAGCGGGGGTAGGAATGAGCAGTTCTTC. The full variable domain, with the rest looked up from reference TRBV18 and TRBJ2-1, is NAGVMQNPRHLVRRRGQEARLRCSPMKGHSHVYWYRQLPEEGLKFMVYLQKENIIDESGMPKERFSAEFPKEGPSILRIQQVVRGDSAAYFCASSPITSGGRNEQFFGPGTRLTVL.

The CDR3 DNA reads as TGTGCCAGCAGCGTCGGACTACGGACGACCGGGGAGCTGTTTTTT. It codes for CASSVGLRTTGELFF. The rearrangement links TRBV9 to TRBJ2-2, with TRBD2 as a possible D gene (6 bases). Trimming removed 2 bases at V and 5 bases at J, with 13 bases between. Germline V gives CDR1 SGDLS, CDR2 YYNGEE. The length of the CDR3 is 15 residues.

The CDR3 bases are TGTGCCAGTAGTACCAGGACAGGGTCCGGCAATCAGCCCCAGCATTTT. Protein sequence: CASSTRTGSGNQPQHF. This chain links TRBV19 with TRBJ1-5; 8 bases agree with TRBD1. The trim removed 4 bases at V and 2 bases at J, leaving 7 bases unmatched. The CDR3 is 16 amino acids. Looked up from germline, CDR1 is LNHDA and CDR2 is SQIVND (reference sequence).

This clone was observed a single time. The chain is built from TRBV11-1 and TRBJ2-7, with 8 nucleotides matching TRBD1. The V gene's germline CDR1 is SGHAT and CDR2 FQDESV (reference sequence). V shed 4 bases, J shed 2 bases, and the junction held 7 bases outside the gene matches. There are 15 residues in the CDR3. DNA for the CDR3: TGTGCCAGCAGCTCGGCTGGGACAGGAACCTACGAGCAGTACTTC. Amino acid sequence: CASSSAGTGTYEQYF. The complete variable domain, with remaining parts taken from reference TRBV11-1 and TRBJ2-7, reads EAEVAQSPRYKITEKSQAVAFWCDPISGHATLYWYRQILGQGPELLVQFQDESVVDDSQLPKDRFSAERLKGVDSTLKIQPAELGDSAMYLCASSSAGTGTYEQYFGPGTRLTVT.

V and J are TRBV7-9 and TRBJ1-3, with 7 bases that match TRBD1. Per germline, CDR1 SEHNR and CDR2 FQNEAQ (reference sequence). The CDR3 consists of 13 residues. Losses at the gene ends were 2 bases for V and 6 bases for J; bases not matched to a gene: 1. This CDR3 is CASSLTGENTIYF. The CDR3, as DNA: TGTGCCAGCAGCTTAACAGGGGAAAACACCATATATTTT. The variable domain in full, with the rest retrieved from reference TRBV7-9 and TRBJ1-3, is DTGVSQNPRHKITKRGQNVTFRCDPISEHNRLYWYRQTLGQGPEFLTYFQNEAQLEKSRLLSDRFSAERPKGSFSTLEIQRTEQGDSAMYLCASSLTGENTIYFGEGSWLTVV.

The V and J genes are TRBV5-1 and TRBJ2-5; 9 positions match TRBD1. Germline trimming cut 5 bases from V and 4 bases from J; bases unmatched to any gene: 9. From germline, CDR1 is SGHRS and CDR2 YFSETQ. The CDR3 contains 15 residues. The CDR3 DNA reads TGCGCCAGCAGAGCCGGGACAGGGACGTCAGAGACCCAGTACTTC. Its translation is CASRAGTGTSETQYF.

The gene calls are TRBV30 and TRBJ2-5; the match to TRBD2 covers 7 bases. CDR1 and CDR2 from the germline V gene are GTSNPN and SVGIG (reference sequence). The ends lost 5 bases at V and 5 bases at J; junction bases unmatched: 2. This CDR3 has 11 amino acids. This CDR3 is CAWGLGETQYF. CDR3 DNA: TGTGCCTGGGGACTAGGGGAGACCCAGTACTTC.

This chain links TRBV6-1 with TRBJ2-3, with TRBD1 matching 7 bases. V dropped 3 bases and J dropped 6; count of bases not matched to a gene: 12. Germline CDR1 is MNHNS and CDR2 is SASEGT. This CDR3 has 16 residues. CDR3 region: CASSETGPTRGDTQYF. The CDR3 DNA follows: TGTGCCAGCAGTGAGACAGGGCCTACCAGGGGGGATACGCAGTATTTT.

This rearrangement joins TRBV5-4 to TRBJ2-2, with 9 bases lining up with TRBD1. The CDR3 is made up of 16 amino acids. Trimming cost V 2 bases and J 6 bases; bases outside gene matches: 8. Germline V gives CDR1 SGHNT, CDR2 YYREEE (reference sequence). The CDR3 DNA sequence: TGTGCCAGCAGCTTCACCGGGACAGGGTCGTCCGGGGAGCTGTTTTTT. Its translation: CASSFTGTGSSGELFF.

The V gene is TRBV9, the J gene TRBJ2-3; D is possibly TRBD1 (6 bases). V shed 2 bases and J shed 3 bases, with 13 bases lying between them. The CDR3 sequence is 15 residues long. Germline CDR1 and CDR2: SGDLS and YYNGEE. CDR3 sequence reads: CASSVTGTRTDTQYF. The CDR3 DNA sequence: TGTGCCAGCAGCGTCACCGGGACACGGACAGATACGCAGTATTTT. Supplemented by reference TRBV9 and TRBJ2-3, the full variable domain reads DSGVTQTPKHLITATGQRVTLRCSPRSGDLSVYWYQQSLDQGLQFLIQYYNGEERAKGNILERFSAQQFPDLHSELNLSSLELGDSALYFCASSVTGTRTDTQYFGPGTRLTVL.

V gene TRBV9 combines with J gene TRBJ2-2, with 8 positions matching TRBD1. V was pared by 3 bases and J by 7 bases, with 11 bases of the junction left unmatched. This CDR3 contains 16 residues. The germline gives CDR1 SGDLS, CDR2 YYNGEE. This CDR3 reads CASSAPGQGINGELFF. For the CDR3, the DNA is TGTGCCAGCAGCGCCCCCGGACAGGGAATTAACGGGGAGCTGTTTTTT.

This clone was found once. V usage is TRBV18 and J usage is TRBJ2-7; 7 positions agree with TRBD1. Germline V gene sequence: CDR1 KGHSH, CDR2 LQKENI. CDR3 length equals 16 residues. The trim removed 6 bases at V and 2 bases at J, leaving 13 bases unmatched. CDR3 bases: TGTGCCAGCTCGCCAAGCGGACAGGTTATTGCCTACGAGCAGTACTTC. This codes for CASSPSGQVIAYEQYF.

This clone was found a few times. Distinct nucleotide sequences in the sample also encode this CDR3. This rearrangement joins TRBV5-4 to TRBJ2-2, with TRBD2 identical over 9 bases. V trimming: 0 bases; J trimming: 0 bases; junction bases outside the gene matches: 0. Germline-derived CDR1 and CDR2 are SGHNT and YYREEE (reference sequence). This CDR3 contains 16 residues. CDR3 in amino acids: CASSLGLAANTGELFF. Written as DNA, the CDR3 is TGTGCCAGCAGCTTGGGACTAGCGGCGAACACCGGGGAGCTGTTTTTT.

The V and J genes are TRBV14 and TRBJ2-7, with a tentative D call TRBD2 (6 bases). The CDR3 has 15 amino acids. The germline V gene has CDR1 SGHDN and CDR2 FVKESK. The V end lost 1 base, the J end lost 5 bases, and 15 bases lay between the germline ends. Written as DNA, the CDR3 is TGTGCCAGCAGCCAAGTATGGGGGGTTCCGGACGAGCAGTACTTC. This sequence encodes CASSQVWGVPDEQYF. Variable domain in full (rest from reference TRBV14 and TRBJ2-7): EAGVTQFPSHSVIEKGQTVTLRCDPISGHDNLYWYRRVMGKEIKFLLHFVKESKQDESGMPNNRFLAERTGGTYSTLKVQPAELEDSGVYFCASSQVWGVPDEQYFGPGTRLTVT.

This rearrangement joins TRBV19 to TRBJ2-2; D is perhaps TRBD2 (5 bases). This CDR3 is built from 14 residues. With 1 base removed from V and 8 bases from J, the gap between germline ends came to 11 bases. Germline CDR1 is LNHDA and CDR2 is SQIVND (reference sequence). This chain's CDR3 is CASSIGTFGGELFF. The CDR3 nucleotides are TGTGCCAGTAGTATAGGGACTTTCGGAGGGGAGCTGTTTTTT.

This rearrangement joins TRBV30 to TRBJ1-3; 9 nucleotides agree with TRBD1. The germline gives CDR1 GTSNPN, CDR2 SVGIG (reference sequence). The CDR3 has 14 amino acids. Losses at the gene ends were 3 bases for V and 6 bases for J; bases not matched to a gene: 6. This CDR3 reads CAWSGTGLPNTIYF. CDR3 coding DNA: TGTGCCTGGAGCGGGACAGGGCTGCCAAACACCATATATTTT.

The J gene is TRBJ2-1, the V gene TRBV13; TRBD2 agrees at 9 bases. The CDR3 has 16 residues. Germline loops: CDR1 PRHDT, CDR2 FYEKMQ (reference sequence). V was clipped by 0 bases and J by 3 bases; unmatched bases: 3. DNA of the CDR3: TGTGCCAGCAGCTTAGGCAGTAGCGGGGGCTACAATGAGCAGTTCTTC. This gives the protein CASSLGSSGGYNEQFF.

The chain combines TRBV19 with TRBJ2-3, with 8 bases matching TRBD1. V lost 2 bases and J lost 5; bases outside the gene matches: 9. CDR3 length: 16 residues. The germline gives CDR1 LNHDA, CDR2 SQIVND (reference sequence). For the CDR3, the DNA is TGTGCCAGTAGTATACCCCACAGGGGGTCTGGAGATACGCAGTATTTT. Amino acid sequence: CASSIPHRGSGDTQYF.

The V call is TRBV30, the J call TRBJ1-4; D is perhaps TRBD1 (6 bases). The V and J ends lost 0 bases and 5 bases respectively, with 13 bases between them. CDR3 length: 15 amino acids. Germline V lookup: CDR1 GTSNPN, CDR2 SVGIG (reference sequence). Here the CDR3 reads CAWSVPRGGNEKLFF. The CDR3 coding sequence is TGTGCCTGGAGTGTCCCCCGGGGGGGCAATGAAAAACTGTTTTTT.

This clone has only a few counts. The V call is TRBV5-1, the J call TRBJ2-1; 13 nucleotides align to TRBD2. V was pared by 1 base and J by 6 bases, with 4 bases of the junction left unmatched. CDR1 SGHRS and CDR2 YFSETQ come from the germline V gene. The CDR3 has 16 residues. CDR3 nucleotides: TGCGCCAGCAGCTTGTTCGGACTAGCGGGAGTCAATGAGCAGTTCTTC. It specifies CASSLFGLAGVNEQFF.

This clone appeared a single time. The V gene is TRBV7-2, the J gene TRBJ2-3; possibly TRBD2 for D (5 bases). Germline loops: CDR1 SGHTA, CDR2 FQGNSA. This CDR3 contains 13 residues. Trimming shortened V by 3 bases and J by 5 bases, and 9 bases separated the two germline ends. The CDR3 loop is CASSFGAVDTQYF. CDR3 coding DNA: TGTGCCAGCAGCTTTGGAGCGGTAGATACGCAGTATTTT.

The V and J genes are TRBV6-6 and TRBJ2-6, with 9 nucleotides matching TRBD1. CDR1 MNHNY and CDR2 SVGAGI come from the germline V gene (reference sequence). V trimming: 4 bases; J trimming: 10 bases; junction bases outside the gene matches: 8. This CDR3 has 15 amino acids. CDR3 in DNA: TGTGCCAGCAGTTTCCCCGGGACAGGGCTAAACGTCCTGACTTTC. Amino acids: CASSFPGTGLNVLTF.